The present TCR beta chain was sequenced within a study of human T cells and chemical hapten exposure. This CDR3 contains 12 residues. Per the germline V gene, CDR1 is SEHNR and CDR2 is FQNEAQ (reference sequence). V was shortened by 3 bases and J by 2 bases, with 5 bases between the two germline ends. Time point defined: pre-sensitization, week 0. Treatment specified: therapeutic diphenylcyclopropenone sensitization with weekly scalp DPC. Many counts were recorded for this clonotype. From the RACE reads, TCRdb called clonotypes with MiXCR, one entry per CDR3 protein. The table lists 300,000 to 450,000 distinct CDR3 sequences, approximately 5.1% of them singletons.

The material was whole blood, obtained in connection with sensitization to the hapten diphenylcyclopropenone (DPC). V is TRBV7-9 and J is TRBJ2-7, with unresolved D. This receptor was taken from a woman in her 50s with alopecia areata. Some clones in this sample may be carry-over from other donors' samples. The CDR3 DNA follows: TGTGCCAGCAGCTTGAGCACCTACGAGCAGTACTTC. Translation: CASSLSTYEQYF. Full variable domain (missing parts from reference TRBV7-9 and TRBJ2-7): DTGVSQNPRHKITKRGQNVTFRCDPISEHNRLYWYRQTLGQGPEFLTYFQNEAQLEKSRLLSDRFSAERPKGSFSTLEIQRTEQGDSAMYLCASSLSTYEQYFGPGTRLTVT.